Reported below is one T cell receptor beta chain. The sample comes from a study of blood T cell repertoires in COVID-19. Study details: Sites across the United States, Italy and Spain contributed samples from acute and convalescent COVID-19. In each case, the material was cDNA or gDNA derived from T cells, B-cell-depleted T cells, or PBMCs.

Germline CDR1 is LGHNA and CDR2 is YNFKEQ. The CDR3 is 13 residues long. The ends were cut back, 0 bases at V and 3 bases at J, with 5 bases in the middle. Original analysis: How many nucleated cells were present was estimated from reference gene primer amplification. Libraries were prepared by immunoSEQ multiplex PCR; TCRdb keeps only in-frame clonotypes and omits some of them. V and J calls and clone size are given by that table; D and trimming were obtained from the DNA. Of about 81,000 clones listed, more than 75% are singletons. Source material: peripheral blood. The chain has TRBV4-2 and TRBJ1-2; D is ambiguous. The receptor comes from a woman aged 70-85 years with acute or convalescent COVID-19. This chain's CDR3 is CASSQDPYYGYTF. CDR3 in DNA: TGTGCCAGCAGCCAAGATCCTTACTATGGCTACACCTTC.